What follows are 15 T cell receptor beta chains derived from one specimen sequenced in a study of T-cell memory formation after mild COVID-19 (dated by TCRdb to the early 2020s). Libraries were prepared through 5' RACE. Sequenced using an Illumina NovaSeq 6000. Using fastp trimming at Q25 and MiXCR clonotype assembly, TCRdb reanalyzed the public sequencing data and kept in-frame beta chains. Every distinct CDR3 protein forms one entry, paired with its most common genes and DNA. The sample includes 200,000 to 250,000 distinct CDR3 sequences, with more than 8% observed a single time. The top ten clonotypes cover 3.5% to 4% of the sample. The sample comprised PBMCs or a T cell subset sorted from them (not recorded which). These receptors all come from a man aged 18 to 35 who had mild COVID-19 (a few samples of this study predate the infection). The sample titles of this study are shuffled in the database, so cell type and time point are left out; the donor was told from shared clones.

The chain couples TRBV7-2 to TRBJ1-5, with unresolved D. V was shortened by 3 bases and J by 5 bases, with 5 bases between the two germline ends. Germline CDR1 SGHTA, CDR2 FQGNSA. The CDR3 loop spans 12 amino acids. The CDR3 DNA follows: TGTGCCAGCAGCTTTTCCTATCAGCCCCAGCATTTT. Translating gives CASSFSYQPQHF.

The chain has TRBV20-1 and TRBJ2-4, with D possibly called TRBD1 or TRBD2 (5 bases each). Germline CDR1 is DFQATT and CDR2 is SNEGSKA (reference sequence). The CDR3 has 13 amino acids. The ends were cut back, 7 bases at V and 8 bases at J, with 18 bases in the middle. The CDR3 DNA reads TGCAGTGTCAGCGGTTGGGACCCTGACATTCAGTACTTC. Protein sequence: CSVSGWDPDIQYF.

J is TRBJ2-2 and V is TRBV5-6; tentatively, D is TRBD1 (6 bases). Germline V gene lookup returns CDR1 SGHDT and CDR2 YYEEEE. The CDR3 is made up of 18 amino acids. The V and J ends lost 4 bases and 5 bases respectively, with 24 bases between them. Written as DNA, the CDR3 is TGTGCCAGCAGCCACTACGGGTCTACAGGGCCCGGGACCGGGGAGCTGTTTTTT. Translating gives CASSHYGSTGPGTGELFF.

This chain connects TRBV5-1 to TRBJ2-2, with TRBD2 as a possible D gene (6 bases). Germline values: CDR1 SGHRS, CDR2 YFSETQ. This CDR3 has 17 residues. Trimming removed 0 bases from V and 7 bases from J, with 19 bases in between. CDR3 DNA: TGCGCCAGCAGCTTGGAGGCGTTTCGGGGGAAAGTCGGGGAGCTGTTTTTT. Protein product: CASSLEAFRGKVGELFF.

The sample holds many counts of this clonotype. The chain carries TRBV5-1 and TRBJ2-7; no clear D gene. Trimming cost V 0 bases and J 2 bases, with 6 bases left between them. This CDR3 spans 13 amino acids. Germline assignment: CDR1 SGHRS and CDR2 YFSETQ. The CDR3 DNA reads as TGCGCCAGCAGCTTGGTAGCAGCCTACGAGCAGTACTTC. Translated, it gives CASSLVAAYEQYF.

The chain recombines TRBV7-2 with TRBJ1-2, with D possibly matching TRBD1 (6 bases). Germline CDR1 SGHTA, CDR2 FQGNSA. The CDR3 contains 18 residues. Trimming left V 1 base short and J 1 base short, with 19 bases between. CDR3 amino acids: CASSLGVWGPLINYGYTF. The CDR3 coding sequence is TGTGCCAGCAGCTTAGGGGTTTGGGGGCCCCTTATTAACTATGGCTACACCTTC.

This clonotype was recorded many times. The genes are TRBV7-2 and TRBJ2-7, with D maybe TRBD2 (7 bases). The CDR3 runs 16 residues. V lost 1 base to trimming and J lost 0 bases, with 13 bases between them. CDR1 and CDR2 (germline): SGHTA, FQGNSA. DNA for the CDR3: TGTGCCAGCAGCTTAGTGGGCGGGGGCCGCTCCTACGAGCAGTACTTC. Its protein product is CASSLVGGGRSYEQYF.

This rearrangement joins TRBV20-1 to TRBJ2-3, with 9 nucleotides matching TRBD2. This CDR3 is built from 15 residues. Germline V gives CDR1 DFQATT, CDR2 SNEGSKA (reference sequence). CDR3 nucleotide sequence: TGCAGCCGGCGCCGGGGCGGGGGGGCCCCAGATACGCAGTATTTT. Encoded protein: CSRRRGGGAPDTQYF.

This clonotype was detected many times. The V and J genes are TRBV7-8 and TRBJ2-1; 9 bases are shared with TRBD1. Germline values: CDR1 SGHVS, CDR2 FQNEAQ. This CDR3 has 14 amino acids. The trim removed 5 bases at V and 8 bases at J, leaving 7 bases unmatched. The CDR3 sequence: CASSPKRTGDEQFF. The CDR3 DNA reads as TGTGCCAGCAGCCCGAAGAGGACAGGGGATGAGCAGTTCTTC.

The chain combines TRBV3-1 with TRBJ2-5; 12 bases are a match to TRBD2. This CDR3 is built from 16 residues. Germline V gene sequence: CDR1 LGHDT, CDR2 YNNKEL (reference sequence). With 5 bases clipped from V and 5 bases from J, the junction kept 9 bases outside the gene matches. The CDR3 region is CASSETSGGKLETQYF. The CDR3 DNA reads TGTGCCAGCAGCGAAACTAGCGGGGGGAAGTTGGAGACCCAGTACTTC.

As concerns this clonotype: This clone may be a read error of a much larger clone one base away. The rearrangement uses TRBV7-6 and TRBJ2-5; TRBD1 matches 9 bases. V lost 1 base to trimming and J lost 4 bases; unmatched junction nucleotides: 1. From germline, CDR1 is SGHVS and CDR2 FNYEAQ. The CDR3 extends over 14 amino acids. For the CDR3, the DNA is TGTGCCAGCAGCTTAGACAGGGGGCGAGAGACCCAGTACTTC. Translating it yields CASSLDRGRETQYF.

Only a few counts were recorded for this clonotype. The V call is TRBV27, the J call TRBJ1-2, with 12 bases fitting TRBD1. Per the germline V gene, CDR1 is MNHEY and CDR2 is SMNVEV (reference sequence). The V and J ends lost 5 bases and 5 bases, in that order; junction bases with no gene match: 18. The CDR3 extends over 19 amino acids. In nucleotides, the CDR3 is TGTGCCAGCAGTCCGCGTCTCGGGGACAGGGGGCGAGAGGTGTATGGCTACACCTTC. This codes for CASSPRLGDRGREVYGYTF.

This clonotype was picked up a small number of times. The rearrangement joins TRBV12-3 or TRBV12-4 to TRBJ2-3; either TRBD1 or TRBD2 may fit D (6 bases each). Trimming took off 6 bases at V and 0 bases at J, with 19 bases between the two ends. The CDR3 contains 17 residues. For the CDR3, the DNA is TGTGCCAGCAGCGCCCTAGCGACAGGTGGTAGCACAGATACGCAGTATTTT. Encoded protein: CASSALATGGSTDTQYF.

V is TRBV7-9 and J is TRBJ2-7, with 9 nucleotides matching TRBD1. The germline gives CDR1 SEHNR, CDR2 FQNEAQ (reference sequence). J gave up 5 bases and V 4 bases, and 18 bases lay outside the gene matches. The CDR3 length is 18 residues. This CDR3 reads CASSSQRNSGTGTHEQYF. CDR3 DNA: TGTGCCAGCAGCTCCCAAAGAAACTCCGGGACAGGGACGCACGAGCAGTACTTC.

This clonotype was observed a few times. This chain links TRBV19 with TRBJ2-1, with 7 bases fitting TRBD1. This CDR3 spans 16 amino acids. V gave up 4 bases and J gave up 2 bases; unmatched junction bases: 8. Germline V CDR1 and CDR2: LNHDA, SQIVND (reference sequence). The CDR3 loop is CASSNYRGSTYNEQFF. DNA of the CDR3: TGTGCCAGTAGTAACTACAGGGGCAGTACCTACAATGAGCAGTTCTTC.